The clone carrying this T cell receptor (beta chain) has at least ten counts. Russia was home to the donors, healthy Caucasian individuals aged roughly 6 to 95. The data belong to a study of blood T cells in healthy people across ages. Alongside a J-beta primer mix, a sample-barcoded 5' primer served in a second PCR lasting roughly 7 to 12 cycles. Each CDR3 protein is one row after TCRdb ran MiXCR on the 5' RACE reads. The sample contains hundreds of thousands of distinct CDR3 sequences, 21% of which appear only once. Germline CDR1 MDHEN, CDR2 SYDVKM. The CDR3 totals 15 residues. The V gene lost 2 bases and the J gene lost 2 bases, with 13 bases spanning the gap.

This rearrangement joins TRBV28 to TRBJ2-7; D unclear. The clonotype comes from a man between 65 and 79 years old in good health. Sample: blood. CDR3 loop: CASSLRAGPTYEQYF. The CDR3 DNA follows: TGTGCCAGCAGTTTAAGGGCAGGACCCACCTACGAGCAGTACTTC.